This T cell receptor beta chain originates from a study of blood T cell repertoires in COVID-19. Study-level background: COVID-19 samples collected from the United States, Italy and Spain covered acute and convalescent phases.

Assay used: immunoSEQ multiplex PCR; TCRdb lists only in-frame clones, some missing. The sample consists of some 150,000 clones, 75% to 85% of them appearing once. The sequencing sample was made of peripheral blood. The origin of this receptor is a woman aged 45-59 years in a cohort sampled during active or convalescent COVID-19.

The DNA of the CDR3 is TGTGCCAGCAGCATTTCTAGCGGGGGGGCCCCAGATACGCAGTATTTT. It specifies CASSISSGGAPDTQYF. The chain combines TRBV7-3 with TRBJ2-3; 12 bases line up with TRBD2. V lost 5 bases to trimming and J lost 4 bases; unmatched junction nucleotides: 7. Looked up from germline, CDR1 is SGHTA and CDR2 is FQGTGA. This CDR3 spans 16 amino acids.